These T cell receptor beta chains were read from a single sample in a study of T cells in localized non-small cell lung cancer. Method: immunoSEQ multiplex PCR; TCRdb's copy keeps in-frame clones and lacks some. The sample includes tens of thousands of clones, approximately 88% of them seen just once. The sample in question was peripheral blood, obtained before any cancer treatment. The receptors were gathered from a female donor aged 60 or older with stage I lung adenocarcinoma. The CDR3 runs from the conserved cysteine through the conserved F or W. Fields, in order: D gene, J gene, clone size, V gene, CDR3 protein, CDR3 DNA. The D gene is left open where the match is weak. Clone sizes are given selectively: once, few, many, or a class where the clone is expanded.

TRBD2	TRBJ2-7	-	TRBV6-5	CASSLLAYSYEQYF	TGTGCCAGCAGCTTACTAGCGTACTCCTACGAGCAGTACTTC
-	TRBJ1-1	once	TRBV27	CASSARGSIMNTEAFF	TGTGCCAGCAGTGCACGGGGATCGATTATGAACACTGAAGCTTTCTTT
-	TRBJ1-1	-	TRBV6-6	CASRYGALNTEAFF	TGTGCCAGCAGGTACGGGGCCTTGAACACTGAAGCTTTCTTT
-	TRBJ2-1	-	TRBV7-2	CASSSGGGTYNEQFF	TGTGCCAGCAGCTCCGGCGGCGGTACCTACAATGAGCAGTTCTTC
TRBD2	TRBJ2-3	-	TRBV27	CASSLWTSGATDTQYF	TGTGCCAGCAGTTTATGGACTAGCGGAGCCACAGATACGCAGTATTTT
-	TRBJ1-1	-	TRBV11-2	CASSFTANTEAFF	TGTGCCAGCAGCTTTACAGCGAACACTGAAGCTTTCTTT
-	TRBJ1-4	-	TRBV19	CASSTSRDFNEKLFF	TGTGCCAGTAGTACCAGCCGGGACTTTAATGAAAAACTGTTTTTT
TRBD2	TRBJ2-1	-	TRBV4-2	CASSQVLAGYDEQFF	TGTGCCAGCAGCCAAGTCCTAGCGGGATATGATGAGCAGTTCTTC
-	TRBJ2-7	-	TRBV29-1	CSVDLAYSYEQYF	TGCAGCGTTGACCTAGCGTACTCCTACGAGCAGTACTTC
-	TRBJ1-1	once	TRBV15	CATSRGAVWGTEAFF	TGTGCCACCAGCAGAGGAGCAGTGTGGGGTACTGAAGCTTTCTTT
-	TRBJ1-2	-	TRBV6-6	CASSYSGGSYGYTF	TGTGCCAGCAGTTACTCGGGTGGGTCCTATGGCTACACCTTC
-	TRBJ2-7	-	TRBV6-5	CASPHIGIGEQYF	TGTGCCAGCCCTCACATCGGCATTGGGGAGCAGTACTTC
TRBD2	TRBJ2-1	-	TRBV7-3	CASSLRGTSALHNEQFF	TGTGCCAGCAGCTTAAGGGGGACTAGTGCCTTACACAATGAGCAGTTCTTC
-	TRBJ2-7	-	TRBV7-2	CASSLSVYEQYF	TGTGCCAGCAGCTTATCGGTCTACGAGCAGTACTTC
TRBD1	TRBJ1-2	-	TRBV6-5	CASSQQGSNYGYTF	TGTGCCAGCAGTCAACAGGGGAGTAACTATGGCTACACCTTC
-	TRBJ2-5	-	TRBV11-2	CASSLGAAPGQETQYF	TGTGCCAGCAGCTTAGGTGCGGCTCCGGGGCAAGAGACCCAGTACTTC
TRBD1	TRBJ2-5	-	TRBV13	CASSPRTGAHQETQYF	TGTGCCAGCAGCCCGCGGACAGGGGCCCACCAAGAGACCCAGTACTTC
-	TRBJ1-2	-	TRBV11-2	CASSHPSYGYTF	TGTGCCAGCAGCCATCCCTCCTATGGCTACACCTTC
TRBD2	TRBJ2-1	once	TRBV7-2	CASSPPAGGNNEQFF	TGTGCCAGCAGCCCCCCCGCGGGAGGTAACAATGAGCAGTTCTTC
TRBD2	TRBJ2-1	-	TRBV19	CASSPLPGRGVDEQFF	TGTGCCAGTAGTCCGCTACCGGGACGGGGGGTCGATGAGCAGTTCTTC
-	TRBJ1-2	-	TRBV19	CASSFRANYGYTF	TGTGCCAGTAGTTTCAGGGCCAACTATGGCTACACCTTC
TRBD1	TRBJ2-7	-	TRBV7-2	CASSTATGGREQYF	TGTGCCAGCAGCACCGCGACAGGGGGTCGAGAGCAGTACTTC
TRBD1	TRBJ1-5	-	TRBV30	CAWSVGTGGNQPQHF	TGTGCCTGGAGTGTTGGGACAGGTGGGAATCAGCCCCAGCATTTT
TRBD2	TRBJ2-1	-	TRBV5-1	CASSFALADNEQFF	TGCGCCAGCAGCTTTGCACTAGCGGACAATGAGCAGTTCTTC
-	TRBJ2-1	-	TRBV11-2	CASSPSWGRGTYNEQFF	TGTGCCAGCAGCCCCTCATGGGGCAGGGGTACCTACAATGAGCAGTTCTTC
-	TRBJ1-1	-	TRBV25-1	CASSEEFIGTDEAFF	TGTGCCAGCAGTGAAGAGTTTATCGGGACGGATGAAGCTTTCTTT
TRBD2	TRBJ2-2	-	TRBV6-6	CASSDSGSGGGELFF	TGTGCCAGCAGTGATAGCGGGAGCGGTGGCGGGGAGCTGTTTTTT
-	TRBJ2-3	-	TRBV6-5	CASSYGDGRDKQYF	TGTGCCAGCAGTTACGGAGACGGGCGCGATAAGCAGTATTTT
TRBD2	TRBJ2-1	-	TRBV30	CAWSGGNSGSTWRSYNEQFF	TGTGCCTGGAGTGGGGGGAATAGCGGGAGCACTTGGCGCTCCTACAATGAGCAGTTCTTC
-	TRBJ2-2	-	TRBV7-9	CASSPDKFGELFF	TGTGCCAGCAGCCCCGACAAGTTCGGGGAGCTGTTTTTT
TRBD2	TRBJ2-2	-	TRBV12-5	CASGAGTTNTGELFF	TGTGCTAGTGGGGCCGGGACTACGAACACCGGGGAGCTGTTTTTT
-	TRBJ1-1	-	TRBV7-6	CASSELGATEAFF	TGTGCCAGCAGCGAGCTTGGGGCCACTGAAGCTTTCTTT
TRBD2	TRBJ2-3	-	TRBV12-5	CASGAGLAASTDTQYF	TGTGCTAGTGGTGCGGGACTAGCGGCTAGCACAGATACGCAGTATTTT
TRBD2	TRBJ2-1	-	TRBV30	CAWSGPGLAAPFF	TGTGCCTGGAGTGGTCCCGGACTAGCGGCCCCGTTCTTC
TRBD1	TRBJ2-7	-	TRBV6-9	CASSFTGTGVYEQYF	TGTGCCAGCAGTTTCACCGGGACAGGGGTGTACGAGCAGTACTTC
TRBD1	TRBJ2-1	few	TRBV19	CASKRQGAGYNEQFF	TGTGCCAGTAAAAGACAGGGGGCGGGATACAATGAGCAGTTCTTC
TRBD1	TRBJ2-2	-	TRBV7-3	CASSDRQGSTGELFF	TGTGCCAGCAGCGATAGACAGGGGAGCACCGGGGAGCTGTTTTTT
TRBD1	TRBJ2-3	-	TRBV5-6	CASSLEAGGADTQYF	TGTGCCAGCAGCTTGGAGGCAGGGGGCGCAGATACGCAGTATTTT
-	TRBJ2-3	-	TRBV6-6	CASRERETGTDTQYF	TGTGCCAGCAGGGAACGGGAGACGGGCACAGATACGCAGTATTTT
-	TRBJ1-5	-	TRBV7-2	CASSLSDSNQPQHF	TGTGCCAGCAGCTTAAGCGATAGCAATCAGCCCCAGCATTTT
-	TRBJ1-5	-	TRBV28	CASSSPPGAQPQHF	TGTGCCAGCAGTTCCCCGCCGGGTGCTCAGCCCCAGCATTTT
TRBD1	TRBJ2-7	-	TRBV7-2	CASSTGTGWDEQYF	TGTGCCAGCAGCACCGGGACAGGTTGGGACGAGCAGTACTTC
-	TRBJ2-3	-	TRBV12-5	CASGRGLRTDTQYF	TGTGCTAGTGGCCGGGGACTGCGCACAGATACGCAGTATTTT
TRBD2	TRBJ2-1	-	TRBV19	CASRNGGLAGVEQFF	TGTGCCAGTAGGAATGGGGGACTAGCGGGAGTTGAGCAGTTCTTC
-	TRBJ1-1	-	TRBV30	CVWSVRGDTEAFF	TGTGTCTGGAGTGTACGGGGGGACACTGAAGCTTTCTTT
TRBD1	TRBJ1-1	-	TRBV5-1	CASSSPGQGNFF	TGCGCCAGCAGCTCTCCGGGACAGGGGAATTTCTTT
TRBD2	TRBJ2-5	-	TRBV4-3	CASSQGLAGLGRYQETQYF	TGCGCCAGCAGCCAAGGACTAGCGGGACTGGGAAGGTACCAAGAGACCCAGTACTTC
-	TRBJ2-3	-	TRBV9	CASSFSFTDTQYF	TGTGCCAGCAGTTTTTCATTTACAGATACGCAGTATTTT
-	TRBJ2-2	-	TRBV6-6	CASSYSFGLGGGELFF	TGTGCCAGCAGTTACTCGTTCGGGCTAGGTGGCGGGGAGCTGTTTTTT
-	TRBJ2-7	-	TRBV6-6	CASSYSSFSYEQYF	TGTGCCAGCAGTTACTCTTCCTTCTCCTACGAGCAGTACTTC
TRBD1	TRBJ1-2	-	TRBV28	CASSYPTDRVGGHTF	TGTGCCAGCAGTTATCCAACGGACAGGGTGGGAGGCCACACCTTC